This T cell receptor beta chain was sequenced during a study of cytomegalovirus exposure and HLA in healthy donors. Study-wide background: In an early release, HLA-typed donors contributed about 79 million unique TCR sequences.

The CDR3 extends over 16 amino acids. Trimming at V came to 6 bases and at J to 4 bases, leaving 9 bases not matched to a gene. Germline CDR1 is LGHNA and CDR2 is YNFKEQ. Donors showed nominal health when sampled, although they likely had unrecorded immune exposures. General study results and limits: Data from an earlier analysis indicated that most TCR beta V segments were productive either about 90% or about 30% of the time. Later genetic work tied a missense DCLRE1C variant to beta-chain V and J trimming.

PCR was performed using 60 Vbeta and 13 Jbeta primers. Assay used: immunoSEQ multiplex PCR; TCRdb lists only in-frame clones, some missing. The table has 100,000 to 120,000 clones, approximately 83% seen once. About this clone itself: Its cognate antigen is unknown.

The sequencing sample was made of PBMCs. The TCR originated in a woman aged 18-29 years in good health and CMV-seronegative. This chain uses TRBV4-2 with TRBJ2-2; 9 bases map to TRBD1. CDR3: CASSFNRDRVTGELFF. CDR3 nucleotide sequence: TGTGCCAGCAGTTTCAACCGGGACAGGGTCACCGGGGAGCTGTTTTTT.